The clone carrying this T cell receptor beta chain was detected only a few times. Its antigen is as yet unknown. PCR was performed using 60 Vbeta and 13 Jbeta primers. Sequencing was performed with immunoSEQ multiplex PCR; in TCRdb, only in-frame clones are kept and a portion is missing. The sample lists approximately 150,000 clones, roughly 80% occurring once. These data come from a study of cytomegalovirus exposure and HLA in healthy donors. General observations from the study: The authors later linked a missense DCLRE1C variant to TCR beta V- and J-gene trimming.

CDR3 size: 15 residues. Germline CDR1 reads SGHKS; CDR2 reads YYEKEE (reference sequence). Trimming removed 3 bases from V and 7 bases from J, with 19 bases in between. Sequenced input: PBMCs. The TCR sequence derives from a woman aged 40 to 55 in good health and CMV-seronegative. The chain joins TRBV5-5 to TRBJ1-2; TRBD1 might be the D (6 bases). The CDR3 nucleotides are TGTGCCAGCAGCTCCTCTGGACAGAGCCGACTTGGCTACACCTTC. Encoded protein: CASSSSGQSRLGYTF. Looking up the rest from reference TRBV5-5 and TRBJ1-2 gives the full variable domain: DAGVTQSPTHLIKTRGQQVTLRCSPISGHKSVSWYQQVLGQGPQFIFQYYEKEERGRGNFPDRFSARQFPNYSSELNVNALLLGDSALYLCASSSSGQSRLGYTFGSGTRLTVV.